The clone carrying this T cell receptor beta chain was recorded at least ten times. Its antigen is not identified. TCRdb re-called the 5' RACE reads through MiXCR, storing one row per CDR3 protein. The table includes about 700,000 distinct CDR3 sequences, approximately 6% detected once. The data derive from a study of identical twins. Study-level points and caveats: Invariant MAIT and iNKT cells may have partly biased zero-insertion analyses.

The specimen sequenced was naive T cells sorted from blood. This TCR came from a man aged 18 to 30 in good health.

The CDR3 nucleotides read TGCAGTGCTAGAATGGGGACTAGATCCCCGCAGTTCTTC. Its translation is CSARMGTRSPQFF. The V gene is TRBV20-1, the J gene TRBJ2-1; 8 nucleotides line up with TRBD2. The CDR3 is made up of 13 amino acids. V shed 2 bases, J shed 12 bases, and the junction held 9 bases outside the gene matches. Germline loops: CDR1 DFQATT, CDR2 SNEGSKA (reference sequence).